Following are 20 T cell receptor beta chains from one sample sequenced in a study of patients and donors after allogeneic stem cell transplantation. TCRdb re-called the RT-PCR reads with MiXCR, one entry per CDR3 protein. The sample has under 200,000 distinct CDR3 sequences, approximately 28% seen once; the top ten hold 2.5% to 3.5%. Sequences were obtained from blood, either unsorted or a sorted T cell fraction (not recorded which). These receptors came from a human donor who was either an allogeneic HSCT recipient or a stem cell or donor lymphocyte infusion donor (not recorded which). It is not recorded whose cells these are; they may come from a transplant donor.

The J gene is TRBJ1-2, the V gene TRBV10-1; 7 bases are shared with TRBD1. After removal of 3 bases from V and 5 bases from J, the junction contained 3 bases not matched to a gene. CDR1 and CDR2 from the germline V gene are WNHNN and SYGVQD (reference sequence). The CDR3 has 13 amino acids. CDR3 loop: CASSEGGGYGYTF. CDR3 nucleotide sequence: TGCGCCAGCAGTGAAGGGGGCGGATATGGCTACACCTTC.

A few counts support this clonotype. V usage is TRBV4-3 and J usage is TRBJ2-2, with 11 bases matching TRBD1. From germline, CDR1 is LGHNA and CDR2 YSLEER. The ends lost 7 bases at V and 2 bases at J; junction bases unmatched: 6. The length of the CDR3 is 16 residues. Here the CDR3 reads CASTAGTGGNTGELFF. The CDR3 DNA is TGCGCCAGCACCGCAGGGACAGGGGGAAACACCGGGGAGCTGTTTTTT.

The chain employs TRBV4-3 and TRBJ2-4; 9 bases map to TRBD1. This CDR3 spans 15 amino acids. Per germline, CDR1 LGHNA and CDR2 YSLEER. V gave up 0 bases and J gave up 7 bases; unmatched junction bases: 4. For the CDR3, the DNA is TGCGCCAGCAGCCAAGATCCTGGGACAGGGAACATTCAGTACTTC. This codes for CASSQDPGTGNIQYF.

The sample holds one count of this clonotype. This rearrangement joins TRBV7-9 to TRBJ2-7; D may correspond to TRBD1 or TRBD2 (5 bases each). The germline V gene has CDR1 SEHNR and CDR2 FQNEAQ (reference sequence). Trimming cost V 0 bases and J 1 base, with 13 bases left between them. There are 16 residues in the CDR3. The CDR3 here is CASSLARGALSYEQYF. In DNA, the CDR3 is TGTGCCAGCAGCTTAGCGAGGGGAGCCTTATCCTACGAGCAGTACTTC. Drawing the rest from reference TRBV7-9 and TRBJ2-7, the complete variable domain is DTGVSQNPRHKITKRGQNVTFRCDPISEHNRLYWYRQTLGQGPEFLTYFQNEAQLEKSRLLSDRFSAERPKGSFSTLEIQRTEQGDSAMYLCASSLARGALSYEQYFGPGTRLTVT.

The rearrangement joins TRBV20-1 to TRBJ2-4; D unresolved. Germline V CDR1 and CDR2: DFQATT, SNEGSKA (reference sequence). The CDR3 length is 14 residues. Trimming pared 5 bases from V and 7 bases from J, leaving 18 bases between. Here the CDR3 reads CSAEDTGLENIQYF. The CDR3 nucleotides read TGCAGTGCTGAAGATACCGGGTTAGAGAACATTCAGTACTTC.

In DNA form, the CDR3 reads TGTGCCAGCAGTCCCTGGGTCGGATCCTACAATGAGCAGTTCTTC. Translated: CASSPWVGSYNEQFF. This rearrangement joins TRBV6-6 to TRBJ2-1; D remains unclear. This CDR3 is 15 amino acids long. Germline V gene sequence: CDR1 MNHNY, CDR2 SVGAGI (reference sequence). V lost 5 bases and J 1 base, leaving 12 bases between the germline ends.

This clonotype was seen a few times. The V call is TRBV24-1, the J call TRBJ2-2; D unresolved. V lost 8 bases to trimming and J lost 6 bases, with 6 bases between them. The germline gives CDR1 KGHDR, CDR2 SFDVKD. The CDR3 sequence is 11 residues long. The CDR3 sequence is CATTGPGELFF. DNA of the CDR3: TGTGCCACCACAGGACCCGGGGAGCTGTTTTTT.

The V and J genes are TRBV29-1 and TRBJ2-7, with 7 bases matching TRBD1. CDR3 size: 15 residues. CDR1 and CDR2 (germline): SQVTM, ANQGSEA. The V gene end was trimmed by 5 bases and the J gene end by 2 bases; junction bases not matched to a gene: 12. This CDR3 reads CSVLHWTGKTYEQYF. In nucleotides, the CDR3 is TGCAGCGTTCTGCATTGGACAGGTAAAACCTACGAGCAGTACTTC.

The rearrangement links TRBV15 to TRBJ2-7; D remains ambiguous. Germline-derived CDR1 and CDR2 are LNHNV and YYDKDF (reference sequence). Trimming left V 0 bases short and J 6 bases short, with 15 bases between. The CDR3 loop spans 15 amino acids. The CDR3 is CATSRDRRLSTEQYF. As DNA, the CDR3 is TGTGCCACCAGCAGAGATCGGCGACTCTCCACCGAGCAGTACTTC.

V and J are TRBV7-3 and TRBJ2-5, with no clear D. Per germline, CDR1 SGHTA and CDR2 FQGTGA. CDR3 length: 13 amino acids. Trimming pared 5 bases from V and 2 bases from J, leaving 9 bases between. CDR3 DNA: TGTGCCAGCAGCAAGGTCGTACAAGAGACCCAGTACTTC. This encodes CASSKVVQETQYF. The entire variable domain, with the rest obtained from reference TRBV7-3 and TRBJ2-5, is as follows: GAGVSQTPSNKVTEKGKYVELRCDPISGHTALYWYRQSLGQGPEFLIYFQGTGAADDSGLPNDRFFAVRPEGSVSTLKIQRTERGDSAVYLCASSKVVQETQYFGPGTRLLVL.

This clonotype has a handful of counts. The rearrangement uses TRBV20-1 and TRBJ1-6; D gene unclear. V gave up 7 bases and J gave up 13 bases, with 14 bases separating them. Germline CDR1 reads DFQATT; CDR2 reads SNEGSKA (reference sequence). This CDR3 is 11 amino acids long. The CDR3 DNA sequence: TGCAGTGTTATAGGAGGCTTGCCCCTCCACTTT. The encoded protein is CSVIGGLPLHF.

The chain combines TRBV5-5 with TRBJ2-4; a possible D gene is TRBD1 (6 bases). The germline CDR1 and CDR2 sequences are SGHKS and YYEKEE (reference sequence). The CDR3 runs 18 residues. V was shortened by 5 bases and J by 0 bases, with 21 bases between the two germline ends. The CDR3 reads CASSYTAGAALAKNIQYF. Written as DNA, the CDR3 is TGTGCCAGCAGTTACACGGCAGGGGCCGCCTTAGCCAAAAACATTCAGTACTTC.

The chain uses TRBV15 and TRBJ2-5; no clear D gene. Per germline, CDR1 LNHNV and CDR2 YYDKDF (reference sequence). The CDR3 extends over 14 amino acids. The germline V and J ends were trimmed by 0 bases and 4 bases, with 9 bases remaining between them. CDR3 DNA: TGTGCCACCAGCAGAGATCAGGTCGGAGAGACCCAGTACTTC. Its protein product is CATSRDQVGETQYF.

This clonotype was seen only a few times. V and J are TRBV7-9 and TRBJ1-6, with D unclear. Trimming left V 7 bases short and J 0 bases short, with 13 bases between. Germline CDR1 is SEHNR and CDR2 is FQNEAQ (reference sequence). The CDR3 sequence is 16 residues long. CDR3 residues: CASTPPEGSYNSPLHF. The CDR3 region has the DNA TGTGCCAGCACCCCCCCAGAGGGCTCCTATAATTCACCCCTCCACTTT.

This clonotype came up a few times. This chain joins TRBV25-1 and TRBJ2-2; D gene uncertain. Trimming pared 5 bases from V and 1 base from J, leaving 11 bases between. The CDR3 sequence is 15 residues long. Germline values: CDR1 MGHDK, CDR2 SYGVNS. This CDR3 is CASSHIGQNTGELFF. CDR3 coding DNA: TGTGCCAGCAGTCATATTGGGCAGAACACCGGGGAGCTGTTTTTT.

The chain uses TRBV28 and TRBJ1-2, with 12 bases fitting TRBD1. The CDR3 contains 15 residues. Germline-derived CDR1 and CDR2 are MDHEN and SYDVKM. The junction had 7 bases not matched to a gene; V was cut back by 6 bases and J by 5 bases. The CDR3 loop is CASSQPGQGAYGYTF. CDR3 nucleotide sequence: TGTGCCAGCAGCCAACCGGGACAGGGGGCGTATGGCTACACCTTC.

V gene TRBV7-9 combines with J gene TRBJ2-3; 13 bases are a match to TRBD2. Germline V gene lookup returns CDR1 SEHNR and CDR2 FQNEAQ (reference sequence). The CDR3 is 16 amino acids. V gave up 5 bases and J gave up 4 bases; unmatched junction bases: 6. The CDR3 is CASSQGTSGISDTQYF. CDR3 DNA sequence: TGTGCCAGCAGCCAAGGGACTAGCGGGATCTCAGATACGCAGTATTTT. The complete variable domain, with remaining parts taken from reference TRBV7-9 and TRBJ2-3, reads DTGVSQNPRHKITKRGQNVTFRCDPISEHNRLYWYRQTLGQGPEFLTYFQNEAQLEKSRLLSDRFSAERPKGSFSTLEIQRTEQGDSAMYLCASSQGTSGISDTQYFGPGTRLTVL.

The sample holds a few counts of this clonotype. The chain is built from TRBV7-2 and TRBJ1-6; D uncertain. CDR1 and CDR2 from the germline V gene are SGHTA and FQGNSA. The V and J ends lost 1 base and 2 bases respectively, with 9 bases between them. The CDR3 contains 16 residues. The CDR3 coding sequence is TGTGCCAGCAGCTTAGAGGCAGGACCCTATAATTCACCCCTCCACTTT. As protein: CASSLEAGPYNSPLHF.

This clonotype was seen a handful of times. CDR3 region: CASSVGGQGQKLFF. As DNA, the CDR3 is TGTGCCAGCAGCGTAGGTGGACAGGGACAAAAACTGTTTTTT. The chain carries TRBV9 and TRBJ1-4; 8 bases fit TRBD1. V gave up 0 bases and J gave up 9 bases; unmatched junction bases: 4. This CDR3 is 14 amino acids long. Germline values: CDR1 SGDLS, CDR2 YYNGEE.

The chain has TRBV30 and TRBJ1-1; a possible D gene is TRBD1 (6 bases). The length of the CDR3 is 18 residues. Deletions cut 5 bases from V and 0 bases from J, with 25 bases between. The germline CDR1 and CDR2 sequences are GTSNPN and SVGIG (reference sequence). The CDR3 here is CAWLKMGAGSKMNTEAFF. The CDR3 nucleotides are TGTGCCTGGCTTAAGATGGGGGCAGGGTCCAAAATGAACACTGAAGCTTTCTTT.